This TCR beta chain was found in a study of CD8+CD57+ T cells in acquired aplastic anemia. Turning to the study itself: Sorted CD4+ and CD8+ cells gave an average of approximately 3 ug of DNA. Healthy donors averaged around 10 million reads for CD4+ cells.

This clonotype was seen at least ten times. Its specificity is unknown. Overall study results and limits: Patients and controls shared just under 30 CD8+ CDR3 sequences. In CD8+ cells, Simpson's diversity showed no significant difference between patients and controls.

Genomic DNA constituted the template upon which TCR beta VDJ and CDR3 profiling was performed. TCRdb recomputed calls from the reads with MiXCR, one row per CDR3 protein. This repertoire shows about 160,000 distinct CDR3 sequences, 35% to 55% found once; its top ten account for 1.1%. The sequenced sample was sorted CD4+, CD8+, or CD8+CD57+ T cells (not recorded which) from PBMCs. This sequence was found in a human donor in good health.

The CDR3 sequence: CASSKLDGNQPQHF. The CDR3 DNA follows: TGTGCCAGTAGTAAATTGGACGGCAATCAGCCCCAGCATTTT. The chain links TRBV19 to TRBJ1-5; D remains ambiguous. V was pared by 4 bases and J by 2 bases, with 9 bases between. This CDR3 region has 14 residues. Germline loops: CDR1 LNHDA, CDR2 SQIVND (reference sequence).